The clone carrying this T cell receptor beta chain was seen more than once but under ten times. The CDR3 contains 13 residues. V was trimmed by 3 bases and J by 2 bases, leaving 7 bases between them. Per germline, CDR1 LNHDA and CDR2 SQIVND (reference sequence). TCRdb reanalyzed the PCR reads with MiXCR. The data hold 24,000 or so clones, with about 13% observed a single time. This sample stems from a study of metastatic and nonmetastatic thyroid tumors. Every patient was untreated before thyroid surgery. Sequencing input: blood. The chain has TRBV19 and TRBJ1-1; no clear D gene. The TCR comes from a female donor with papillary thyroid cancer or a benign thyroid nodule (not recorded which). Some clones in this sample may be carry-over from other donors' samples. The CDR3 bases are TGTGCCAGTAGTATCTGGTATAACACTGAAGCTTTCTTT. Translating it yields CASSIWYNTEAFF.